The 26 T cell receptor beta chains presented below share a single source sample, sequenced in a study of blood T cells in healthy people across ages. Primed by a sample-barcoded 5' primer and a J-beta primer mix, a second PCR proceeded for about 7 to 12 cycles. TCRdb processed the 5' RACE reads anew with MiXCR; each CDR3 protein has one entry. The sample gives 550,000 to 700,000 distinct CDR3 sequences, 25% to 30% of which show up once; about 18% is in the top ten. Sequencing was performed on blood. Every receptor here comes from a woman in her sixties or seventies in good health.

CDR3 protein: CASSQAPRSRASPLHF. CDR3 coding DNA: TGCGCCAGCAGCCAAGCTCCAAGGAGCCGCGCCTCACCCCTCCACTTT. The chain recombines TRBV4-1 with TRBJ1-6, with D unclear. Between the trimmed V and J ends, which lost 1 base and 10 bases, there was a span of 17 bases. Germline CDR1 and CDR2: MGHRA and YSYEKL. This CDR3 comprises 16 residues.

Ten or more counts support this clonotype. The chain has TRBV4-2 and TRBJ2-1, with 13 positions matching TRBD2. V shed 1 base and J 2 bases; nucleotides not matched to a gene: 5. Germline V lookup: CDR1 LGHNA, CDR2 YNFKEQ. The CDR3 runs to 18 residues. DNA of the CDR3: TGTGCCAGCAGCCAAGTTCGCACTAGCGGGGGGGCCTACAATGAGCAGTTCTTC. Residues: CASSQVRTSGGAYNEQFF.

This chain links TRBV7-2 with TRBJ2-3, with 7 bases lining up with TRBD1. The V segment lost 0 bases and the J segment 4 bases; nucleotides outside the gene matches: 4. The CDR3 length is 15 residues. Germline CDR1 and CDR2: SGHTA and FQGNSA. The CDR3 DNA reads TGTGCCAGCAGCTTAGCGCACAGGGGAGCAGATACGCAGTATTTT. This gives the protein CASSLAHRGADTQYF. The variable domain in full, completed from reference TRBV7-2 and TRBJ2-3, reads GAGVSQSPSNKVTEKGKDVELRCDPISGHTALYWYRQSLGQGLEFLIYFQGNSAPDKSGLPSDRFSAERTGGSVSTLTIQRTQQEDSAVYLCASSLAHRGADTQYFGPGTRLTVL.

This clonotype turned up a few times. V and J are TRBV24-1 and TRBJ1-2; D remains ambiguous. Germline-derived CDR1 and CDR2 are KGHDR and SFDVKD. The CDR3 spans 17 residues. V lost 0 bases, J lost 0 bases, and 13 bases lay in between. CDR3 loop: CATSDLAASWANYGYTF. The CDR3 DNA reads as TGTGCCACCAGTGATTTGGCAGCTTCGTGGGCTAACTATGGCTACACCTTC.

This clonotype was counted only a few times. The chain employs TRBV20-1 and TRBJ1-2, with 8 bases lining up with TRBD1. The CDR3 length is 14 residues. The ends lost 4 bases at V and 3 bases at J; junction bases unmatched: 7. Germline lookup yields CDR1 DFQATT and CDR2 SNEGSKA (reference sequence). The CDR3 sequence is CSAKGQGSYYGYTF. The CDR3 bases are TGCAGTGCTAAAGGACAGGGATCTTACTATGGCTACACCTTC.

The gene calls are TRBV27 and TRBJ1-2; D perhaps matches TRBD1 (6 bases). The germline gives CDR1 MNHEY, CDR2 SMNVEV (reference sequence). Between the trimmed V and J ends, which lost 5 bases and 7 bases, there was a span of 17 bases. There are 14 residues in the CDR3. The chain's CDR3 is CASSPETGLGGYTF. The CDR3, as DNA: TGTGCCAGCAGTCCAGAAACAGGGTTGGGTGGCTACACCTTC.

This clonotype was counted between two and nine times. V and J are TRBV29-1 and TRBJ2-7, with TRBD2 as a possible D gene (6 bases). The CDR3 covers 12 residues. CDR1 is SQVTM, CDR2 ANQGSEA, per germline. V dropped 7 bases and J dropped 2 bases, with 12 bases sitting between them. The CDR3 DNA reads TGCAGCGGTGGGGGAGGCCCCTACGAGCAGTACTTC. This encodes CSGGGGPYEQYF.

This clonotype was detected only a few times. The chain couples TRBV16 to TRBJ1-4; D uncertain. There are 13 residues in the CDR3. The germline V gene has CDR1 KGHSY and CDR2 FQNENV. Trimming took 4 bases from V and 0 from J, leaving 3 bases between them. CDR3 bases: TGTGCCAGCAGCCCCTCAACTAATGAAAAACTGTTTTTT. It yields the protein CASSPSTNEKLFF.

This clonotype has only a few counts. This chain uses TRBV5-5 with TRBJ2-6; D possibly corresponds to TRBD1 (6 bases). CDR1 is SGHKS and CDR2 is YYEKEE in the germline V gene (reference sequence). The CDR3 runs to 16 residues. V shed 0 bases and J shed 7 bases, with 14 bases lying between them. CDR3 DNA: TGTGCCAGCAGCTTGGGGCCAGGGGTGGGAGCCAACGTCCTGACTTTC. It specifies CASSLGPGVGANVLTF.

The chain combines TRBV29-1 with TRBJ1-1; perhaps TRBD1 as D (5 bases). The germline V gene encodes CDR1 SQVTM and CDR2 ANQGSEA. V lost 4 bases and J 3 bases, leaving 9 bases between the germline ends. This CDR3 spans 12 amino acids. The CDR3 nucleotides read TGCAGCGTTGTTGGGGGGGACACTGAAGCTTTCTTT. Its translation is CSVVGGDTEAFF. The variable domain in full, completed from reference TRBV29-1 and TRBJ1-1, reads SAVISQKPSRDICQRGTSLTIQCQVDSQVTMMFWYRQQPGQSLTLIATANQGSEATYESGFVIDKFPISRPNLTFSTLTVSNMSPEDSSIYLCSVVGGDTEAFFGQGTRLTVV.

The J gene is TRBJ1-2, the V gene TRBV11-1, with D maybe TRBD1 (5 bases). The germline V gene has CDR1 SGHAT and CDR2 FQDESV (reference sequence). The CDR3 covers 13 residues. Trimming took off 5 bases at V and 2 bases at J, with 9 bases between the two ends. This CDR3 reads CASSVGANYGYTF. CDR3 sequence (DNA): TGTGCCAGCAGCGTCGGGGCCAACTATGGCTACACCTTC.

The gene calls are TRBV4-3 and TRBJ2-7; 7 bases map to TRBD2. The germline CDR1 and CDR2 sequences are LGHNA and YSLEER. The J segment lost 2 bases and the V segment lost 4 bases, leaving 14 bases of the junction unmatched. The CDR3 is made up of 17 amino acids. The CDR3 loop is CASSPRVGSGLAYEQYF. The CDR3 nucleotides are TGCGCCAGCAGCCCCCGGGTTGGTAGCGGGCTGGCCTACGAGCAGTACTTC.

This clonotype was detected only a few times. This chain uses TRBV29-1 with TRBJ2-5; D is possibly TRBD1 or TRBD2 (5 bases each). The DNA end favors TRBJ2-7, so the J call may be wrong. Germline V gene lookup returns CDR1 SQVTM and CDR2 ANQGSEA. There are 14 residues in the CDR3. CDR3 nucleotide sequence: TGCAGCGTTGAAGTCGGGACCGTTCCCTACGAGCAGTACTTC. It encodes CSVEVGTVPYEQYF.

V and J are TRBV10-3 and TRBJ2-6; no reliable D call. Germline-derived CDR1 and CDR2 are ENHRY and SYGVKD. The CDR3 sequence is 15 residues long. The V gene lost 3 bases and the J gene lost 0 bases, with 6 bases spanning the gap. CDR3 sequence: CAISDKSSGANVLTF. The CDR3 DNA is TGTGCCATCAGTGATAAATCCTCTGGGGCCAACGTCCTGACTTTC.

Regarding this clonotype: Possible read error: a much larger clone is one base away. The V call is TRBV5-1, the J call TRBJ2-5; TRBD1 might be the D (6 bases). The V gene's germline CDR1 is SGHRS and CDR2 YFSETQ. The CDR3 totals 15 residues. This CDR3 is CVSSLALGQQETQYF. The CDR3 coding sequence is TGCGTCAGCAGCTTGGCACTCGGACAGCAAGAGACCCAGTACTTC.

V usage is TRBV2 and J usage is TRBJ2-6, with no clear D. Per germline, CDR1 SNHLY and CDR2 FYNNEI. The CDR3 is 15 amino acids. Trimming pared 2 bases from V and 0 bases from J, leaving 5 bases between. In DNA form, the CDR3 reads TGTGCCAGCAGTGAACGGTGCTCTGGGGCCAACGTCCTGACTTTC. It is translated as CASSERCSGANVLTF.

This chain uses TRBV24-1 with TRBJ2-3; 9 nucleotides match TRBD1. The germline V gene encodes CDR1 KGHDR and CDR2 SFDVKD. This CDR3 is 15 amino acids long. The J segment lost 4 bases and the V segment lost 4 bases, leaving 5 bases of the junction unmatched. The CDR3 is CATSDPDRGADTQYF. For the CDR3, the DNA is TGTGCCACCAGTGACCCGGACAGGGGCGCAGATACGCAGTATTTT.

DNA for the CDR3: TGTGCCACCAGTGATATCGACGGGACCGGGGAGCTGTTTTTT. It translates to CATSDIDGTGELFF. The chain couples TRBV24-1 to TRBJ2-2; unclear D gene. Germline assignment: CDR1 KGHDR and CDR2 SFDVKD. The V and J ends lost 3 bases and 5 bases respectively, with 9 bases between them. The CDR3 has 14 residues.

This clonotype was counted a few times. The chain has TRBV2 and TRBJ1-2; the D gene is possibly TRBD1 (5 bases). The germline V gene has CDR1 SNHLY and CDR2 FYNNEI. The CDR3 has 17 amino acids. V lost 6 bases and J 8 bases, leaving 28 bases between the germline ends. CDR3 sequence reads: CASSSNGAGTIAGGYTF. CDR3 DNA sequence: TGTGCCAGCAGCTCTAATGGGGCAGGTACTATTGCGGGAGGCTACACCTTC.

This chain joins TRBV6-2 or TRBV6-3 and TRBJ1-1, with D unresolved. CDR1 and CDR2 (germline): MNHEY, SVGEGT. The CDR3 consists of 14 residues. The germline V and J ends were trimmed by 2 bases and 3 bases, with 10 bases remaining between them. The DNA for the CDR3 is TGTGCCAGCAGTTACGGCAGCCTATACACTGAAGCTTTCTTT. Its protein is CASSYGSLYTEAFF.

In its sample, this clonotype was seen a few times. This chain uses TRBV5-1 with TRBJ1-2; 7 nucleotides match TRBD1. This CDR3 region has 17 residues. V trimming: 0 bases; J trimming: 0 bases; junction bases outside the gene matches: 8. Per germline, CDR1 SGHRS and CDR2 YFSETQ. CDR3 sequence: CASSLGQGNPSNYGYTF. DNA of the CDR3: TGCGCCAGCAGCTTGGGACAGGGAAATCCATCTAACTATGGCTACACCTTC.

This chain joins TRBV6-5 and TRBJ2-6; D gene unclear. The germline gives CDR1 MNHEY, CDR2 SVGAGI. V lost 6 bases, J lost 0 bases, and 9 bases lay in between. The CDR3 sequence is 15 residues long. The CDR3 is CASRRPVSGANVLTF. The CDR3, as DNA: TGTGCCAGCAGAAGACCGGTCTCTGGGGCCAACGTCCTGACTTTC.

This clonotype was recorded a few times. The gene calls are TRBV20-1 and TRBJ1-4; D is ambiguous. The CDR3 is made up of 10 amino acids. Germline V CDR1 and CDR2: DFQATT, SNEGSKA (reference sequence). Written as DNA, the CDR3 is TGCAGGGACTGGCGGGAAAAACTGTTTTTT. Protein: CRDWREKLFF.

This clonotype was found many times. The genes are TRBV6-6 and TRBJ1-1, with no clear D. The V and J ends lost 5 bases and 1 base respectively, with 2 bases between them. The CDR3 sequence is 11 residues long. The germline gives CDR1 MNHNY, CDR2 SVGAGI (reference sequence). Here the CDR3 reads CASSGNTEAFF. CDR3 sequence (DNA): TGTGCCAGCAGTGGGAACACTGAAGCTTTCTTT.

On this clonotype: The conserved phenylalanine or tryptophan normally closing the CDR3 is absent here, so this likely arose from a read error. This chain links TRBV7-6 with TRBJ1-1, with unresolved D. Per the germline V gene, CDR1 is SGHVS and CDR2 is FNYEAQ. This CDR3 contains 14 residues. Trimming took 5 bases from V and 1 from J, leaving 11 bases between them. Written as DNA, the CDR3 is TGTGCCAGCAGCGAGGTGTTCAGGAACACTGAAGCTTTCCTT. Its translation is CASSEVFRNTEAFL.

The chain recombines TRBV12-3 or TRBV12-4 with TRBJ2-1; no clear D gene. V lost 3 bases, J lost 7 bases, and 7 bases lay in between. CDR3 length: 12 amino acids. The CDR3 here is CASSFFANEQFF. For the CDR3, the DNA is TGTGCCAGCAGTTTTTTTGCAAATGAGCAGTTCTTC.